The entry below gives a single T cell receptor beta chain sequence along with its context. This CDR3 is built from 15 residues. Unmatched junction bases numbered 4, after V lost 6 bases and J lost 0 bases. Germline V gives CDR1 LNHDA, CDR2 SQIVND (reference sequence). In the source study's methods: Counts of nucleated cells, estimated from reference gene primer amplification, were obtained. The repertoire was sequenced with immunoSEQ multiplex PCR; TCRdb's copy has only in-frame clones and lacks some. V, J and clone size derive from that table, while D and trimming were established from the DNA sequence. The sample lists under 150,000 clones; 88% were seen once. This specimen comes from a study of blood T cell repertoires in COVID-19.

The sequenced sample was peripheral blood. The TCR originated in a man in his fifties or sixties with active or convalescent COVID-19. This chain links TRBV19 with TRBJ1-5; 8 nucleotides match TRBD1. The CDR3 here is CASRDQGASNQPQHF. The DNA for the CDR3 is TGTGCCAGTAGAGACCAGGGGGCTAGCAATCAGCCCCAGCATTTT.